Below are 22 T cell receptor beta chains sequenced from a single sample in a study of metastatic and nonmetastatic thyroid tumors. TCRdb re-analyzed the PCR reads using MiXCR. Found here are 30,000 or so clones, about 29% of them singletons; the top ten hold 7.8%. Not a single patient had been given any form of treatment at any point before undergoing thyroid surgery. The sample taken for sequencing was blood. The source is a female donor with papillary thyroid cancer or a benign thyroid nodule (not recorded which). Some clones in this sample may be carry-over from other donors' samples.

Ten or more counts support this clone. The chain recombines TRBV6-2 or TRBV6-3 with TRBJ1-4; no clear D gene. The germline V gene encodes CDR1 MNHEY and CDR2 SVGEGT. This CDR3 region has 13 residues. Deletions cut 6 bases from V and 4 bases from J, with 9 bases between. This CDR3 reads CASSRELNEKLFF. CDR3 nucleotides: TGTGCCAGCAGCCGGGAGCTTAATGAAAAACTGTTTTTT.

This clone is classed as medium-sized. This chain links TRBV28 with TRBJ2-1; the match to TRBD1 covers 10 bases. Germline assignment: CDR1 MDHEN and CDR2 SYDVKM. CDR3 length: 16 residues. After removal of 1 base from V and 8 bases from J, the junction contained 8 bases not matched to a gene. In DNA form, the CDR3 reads TGTGCCAGCAGTTTATCCGGGACAGGGGTCGGGGATGAGCAGTTCTTC. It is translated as CASSLSGTGVGDEQFF. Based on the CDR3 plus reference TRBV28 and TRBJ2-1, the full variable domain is DVKVTQSSRYLVKRTGEKVFLECVQDMDHENMFWYRQDPGLGLRLIYFSYDVKMKEKGDIPEGYSVSREKKERFSLILESASTNQTSMYLCASSLSGTGVGDEQFFGPGTRLTVL.

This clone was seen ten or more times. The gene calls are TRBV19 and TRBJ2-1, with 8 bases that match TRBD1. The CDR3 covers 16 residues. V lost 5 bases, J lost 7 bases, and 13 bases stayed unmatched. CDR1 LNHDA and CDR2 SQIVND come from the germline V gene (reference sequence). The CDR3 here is CASSPFSRGRQNEQFF. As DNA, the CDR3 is TGTGCCAGTAGTCCCTTTTCCAGGGGGCGGCAAAATGAGCAGTTCTTC.

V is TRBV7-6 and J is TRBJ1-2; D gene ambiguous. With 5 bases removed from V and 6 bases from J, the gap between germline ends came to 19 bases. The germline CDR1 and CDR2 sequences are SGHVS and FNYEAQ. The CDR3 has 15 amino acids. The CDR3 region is CASSPHPGYIDGYTF. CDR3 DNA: TGTGCCAGCAGCCCCCACCCAGGTTATATCGATGGCTACACCTTC. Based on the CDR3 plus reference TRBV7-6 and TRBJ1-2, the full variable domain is GAGVSQSPRYKVTKRGQDVALRCDPISGHVSLYWYRQALGQGPEFLTYFNYEAQQDKSGLPNDRFSAERPEGSISTLTIQRTEQRDSAMYRCASSPHPGYIDGYTFGSGTRLTVV.

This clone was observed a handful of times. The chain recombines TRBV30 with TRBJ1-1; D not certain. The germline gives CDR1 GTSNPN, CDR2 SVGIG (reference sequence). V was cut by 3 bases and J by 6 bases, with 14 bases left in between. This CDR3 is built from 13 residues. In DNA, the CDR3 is TGTGCCTGGAGCCTACAGATTATGTCTGAAGCTTTCTTT. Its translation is CAWSLQIMSEAFF.

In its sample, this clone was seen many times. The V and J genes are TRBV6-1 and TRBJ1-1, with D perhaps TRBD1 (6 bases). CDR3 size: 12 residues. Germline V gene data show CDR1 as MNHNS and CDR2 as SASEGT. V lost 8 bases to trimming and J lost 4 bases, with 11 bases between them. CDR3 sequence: CASGEGGTEAFF. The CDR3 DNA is TGTGCCAGCGGGGAGGGGGGCACTGAAGCTTTCTTT.

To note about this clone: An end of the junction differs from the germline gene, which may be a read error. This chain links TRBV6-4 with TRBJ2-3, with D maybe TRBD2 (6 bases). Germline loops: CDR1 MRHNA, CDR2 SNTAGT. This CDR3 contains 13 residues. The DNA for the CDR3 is TGTTCCAGCAGTGACTCGGGACTTTATACGCAGTATTTT. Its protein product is CSSSDSGLYTQYF.

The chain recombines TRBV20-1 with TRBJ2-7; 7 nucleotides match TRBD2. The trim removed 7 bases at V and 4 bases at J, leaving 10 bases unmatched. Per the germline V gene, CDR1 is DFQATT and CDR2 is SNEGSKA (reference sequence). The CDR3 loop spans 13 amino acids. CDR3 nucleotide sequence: TGCAGTGGTCGTGGCGGGAGAGATTACGAGCAGTACTTC. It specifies CSGRGGRDYEQYF.

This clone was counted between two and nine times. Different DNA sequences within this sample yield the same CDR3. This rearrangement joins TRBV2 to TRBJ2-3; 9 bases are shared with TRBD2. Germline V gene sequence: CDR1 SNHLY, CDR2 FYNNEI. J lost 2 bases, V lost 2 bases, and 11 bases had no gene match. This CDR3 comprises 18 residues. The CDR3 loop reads CASSERAGGVLATDTQYF. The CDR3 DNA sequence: TGTGCCAGCAGTGAACGGGCGGGAGGGGTTCTAGCCACAGATACGCAGTATTTT.

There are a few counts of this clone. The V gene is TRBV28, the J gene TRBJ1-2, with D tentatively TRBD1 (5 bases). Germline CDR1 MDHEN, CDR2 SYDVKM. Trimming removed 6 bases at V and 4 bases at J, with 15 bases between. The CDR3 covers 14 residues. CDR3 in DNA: TGTGCCAGCAGAGGAGGGGCGACTAGCTATGGCTACACCTTC. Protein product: CASRGGATSYGYTF.

This CDR3 is CASSQGTYTEAFF. CDR3 in DNA: TGTGCCAGCAGTCAAGGGACATACACTGAAGCTTTCTTT. The V and J genes are TRBV2 and TRBJ1-1; possible D gene TRBD1, 6 bases. CDR1 and CDR2 from the germline V gene are SNHLY and FYNNEI. This CDR3 has 13 residues. Between the trimmed V and J ends, which lost 5 bases and 3 bases, there was a span of 10 bases.

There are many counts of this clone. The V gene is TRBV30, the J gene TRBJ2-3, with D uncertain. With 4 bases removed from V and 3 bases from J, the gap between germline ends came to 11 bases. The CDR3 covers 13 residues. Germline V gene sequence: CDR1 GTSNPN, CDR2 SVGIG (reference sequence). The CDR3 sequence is CAWTIFTTDTQYF. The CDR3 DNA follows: TGTGCCTGGACCATTTTTACTACAGATACGCAGTATTTT.

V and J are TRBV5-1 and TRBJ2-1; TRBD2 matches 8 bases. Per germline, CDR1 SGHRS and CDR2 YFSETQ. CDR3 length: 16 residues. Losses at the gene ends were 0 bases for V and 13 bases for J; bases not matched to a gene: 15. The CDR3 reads CASSLAVTSVRSEQFF. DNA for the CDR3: TGCGCCAGCAGCTTGGCCGTGACTAGCGTGAGGTCTGAACAGTTCTTC.

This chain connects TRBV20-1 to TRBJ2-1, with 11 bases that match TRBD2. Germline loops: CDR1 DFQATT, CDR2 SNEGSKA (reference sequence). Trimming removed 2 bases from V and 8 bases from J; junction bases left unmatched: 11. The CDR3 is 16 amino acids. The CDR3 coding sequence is TGCAGTGCTAGAAACCCTTCTAGCGGGGGGAACTATGAGCAGTTCTTC. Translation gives CSARNPSSGGNYEQFF.

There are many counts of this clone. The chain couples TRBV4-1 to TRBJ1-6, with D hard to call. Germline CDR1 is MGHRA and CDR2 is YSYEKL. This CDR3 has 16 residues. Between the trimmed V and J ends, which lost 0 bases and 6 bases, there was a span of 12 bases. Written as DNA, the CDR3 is TGCGCCAGCAGCCAAGAAAAGTCGGGGTTTAATTCACCCCTCCACTTT. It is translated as CASSQEKSGFNSPLHF.

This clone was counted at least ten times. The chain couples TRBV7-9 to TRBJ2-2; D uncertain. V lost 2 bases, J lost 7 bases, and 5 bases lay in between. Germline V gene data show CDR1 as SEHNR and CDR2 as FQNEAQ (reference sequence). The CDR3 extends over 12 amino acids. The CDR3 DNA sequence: TGTGCCAGCAGCTTATATGGCGGGGAGCTGTTTTTT. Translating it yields CASSLYGGELFF. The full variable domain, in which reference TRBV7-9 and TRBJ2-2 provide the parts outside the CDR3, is DTGVSQNPRHKITKRGQNVTFRCDPISEHNRLYWYRQTLGQGPEFLTYFQNEAQLEKSRLLSDRFSAERPKGSFSTLEIQRTEQGDSAMYLCASSLYGGELFFGEGSRLTVL.

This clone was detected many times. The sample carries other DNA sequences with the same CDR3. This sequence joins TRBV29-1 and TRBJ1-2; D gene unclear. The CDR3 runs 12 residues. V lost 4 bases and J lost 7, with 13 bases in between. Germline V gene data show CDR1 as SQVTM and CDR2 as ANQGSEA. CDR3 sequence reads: CSVAGIKAGYTF. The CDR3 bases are TGCAGCGTTGCGGGGATTAAGGCTGGCTACACCTTC.

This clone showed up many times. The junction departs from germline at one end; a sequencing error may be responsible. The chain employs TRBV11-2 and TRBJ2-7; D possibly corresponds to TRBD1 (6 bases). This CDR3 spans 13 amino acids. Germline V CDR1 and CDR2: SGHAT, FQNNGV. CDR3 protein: CASSLDRTYEQYF. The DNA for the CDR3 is TGTGCCAGCAGTTTAGACAGGACCTACGAGCAGTACTTC.

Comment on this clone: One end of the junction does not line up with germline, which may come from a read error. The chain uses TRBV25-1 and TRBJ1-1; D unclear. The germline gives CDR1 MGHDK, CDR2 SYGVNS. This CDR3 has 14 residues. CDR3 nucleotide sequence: TGTGCCAGGAGTGAAATGGAGGGATTCACTGAAGCTGTCTTT. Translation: CARSEMEGFTEAVF.

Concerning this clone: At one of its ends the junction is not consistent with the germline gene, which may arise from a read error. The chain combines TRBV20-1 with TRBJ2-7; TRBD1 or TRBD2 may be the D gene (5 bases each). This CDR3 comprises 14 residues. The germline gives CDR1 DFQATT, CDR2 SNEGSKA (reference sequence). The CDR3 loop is CSSSSGAEIAEHYF. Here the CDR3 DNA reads TGCAGTTCTAGCTCCGGGGCCGAGATAGCCGAGCACTACTTC.

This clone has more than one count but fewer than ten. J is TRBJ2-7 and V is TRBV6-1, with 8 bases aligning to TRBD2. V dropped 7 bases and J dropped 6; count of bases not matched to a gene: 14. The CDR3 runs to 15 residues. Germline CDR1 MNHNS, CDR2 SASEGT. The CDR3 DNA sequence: TGTGCCAGCATTCTTGCCCCGGGGGGGCCTGGCGAGCAGTACTTC. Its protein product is CASILAPGGPGEQYF.

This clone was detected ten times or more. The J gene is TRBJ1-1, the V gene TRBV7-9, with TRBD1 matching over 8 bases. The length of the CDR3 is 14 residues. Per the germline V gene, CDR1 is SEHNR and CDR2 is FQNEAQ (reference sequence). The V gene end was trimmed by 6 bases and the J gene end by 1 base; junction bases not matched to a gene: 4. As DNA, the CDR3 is TGTGCCAGCAGGGGTACAGGGGGGAACACTGAAGCTTTCTTT. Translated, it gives CASRGTGGNTEAFF.